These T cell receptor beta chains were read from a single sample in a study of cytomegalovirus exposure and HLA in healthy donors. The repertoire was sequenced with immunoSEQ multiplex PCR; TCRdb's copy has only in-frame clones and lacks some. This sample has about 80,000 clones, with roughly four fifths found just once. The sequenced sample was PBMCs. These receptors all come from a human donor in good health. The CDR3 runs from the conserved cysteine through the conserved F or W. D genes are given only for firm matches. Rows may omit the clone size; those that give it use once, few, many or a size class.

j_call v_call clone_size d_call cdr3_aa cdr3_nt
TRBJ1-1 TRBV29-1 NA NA CSVGRSNTEAFF TGCAGCGTTGGGAGGTCGAACACTGAAGCTTTCTTT
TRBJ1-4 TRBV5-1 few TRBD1 CASSLGQGLNEKLFF TGCGCCAGCAGCTTGGGACAGGGGCTTAATGAAAAACTGTTTTTT
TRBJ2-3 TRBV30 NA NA CAWTGHRDTQYF TGTGCCTGGACAGGGCATCGGGATACGCAGTATTTT
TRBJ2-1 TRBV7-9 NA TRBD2 CASSSSGTSSSEQFF TGTGCCAGCAGCTCCTCCGGGACTAGCTCGTCCGAGCAGTTCTTC
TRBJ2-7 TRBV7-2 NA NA CASSYGPGTYEQYF TGTGCCAGCAGCTACGGACCGGGAACCTACGAGCAGTACTTC
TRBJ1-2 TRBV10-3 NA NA CATSRRPSDGYTF TGTGCCACCTCACGTCGCCCGAGTGATGGCTACACCTTC
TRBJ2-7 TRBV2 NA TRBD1 CASSLDRGVSEQYF TGTGCCAGCAGCCTCGACAGGGGAGTTTCCGAGCAGTACTTC
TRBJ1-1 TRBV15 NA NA CATSRRHLNTEAFF TGTGCCACCAGCAGGAGACACCTGAACACTGAAGCTTTCTTT
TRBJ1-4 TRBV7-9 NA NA CASSSGVENEKLFF TGTGCCAGCAGCTCAGGGGTCGAGAATGAAAAACTGTTTTTT
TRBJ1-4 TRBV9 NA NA CASSVRGGDATNEKLFF TGTGCCAGCAGCGTACGAGGGGGGGATGCAACTAATGAAAAACTGTTTTTT
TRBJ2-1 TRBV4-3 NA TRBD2 CASSQRTSGGLRSYNEQFF TGCGCCAGCAGCCAGAGAACTAGCGGGGGCCTCAGGTCCTACAATGAGCAGTTCTTC
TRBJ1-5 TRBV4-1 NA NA CASNDGNSNQPQHF TGCGCCAGCAACGACGGGAATAGCAATCAGCCCCAGCATTTT
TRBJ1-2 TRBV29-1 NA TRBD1 CSVPGTAYGYTF TGCAGCGTACCCGGGACAGCATATGGCTACACCTTC
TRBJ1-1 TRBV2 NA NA CASIYMNTEAFF TGTGCCAGCATATATATGAACACTGAAGCTTTCTTT
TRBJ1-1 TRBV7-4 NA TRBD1 CASSGTVGGTMNTEAFF TGTGCCAGCAGTGGGACAGTTGGGGGGACGATGAACACTGAAGCTTTCTTT
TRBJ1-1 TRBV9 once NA CASSVTTGVNTEAFF TGTGCCAGCAGCGTGACGACAGGAGTGAACACTGAAGCTTTCTTT
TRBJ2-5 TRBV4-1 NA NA CASSQAAQGRIGETQYF TGCGCCAGCAGCCAAGCAGCGCAGGGGCGAATCGGAGAGACCCAGTACTTC
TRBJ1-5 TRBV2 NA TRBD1 CASSDDRVSQPQHF TGTGCCAGCAGTGATGACAGGGTTAGCCAGCCCCAGCATTTT
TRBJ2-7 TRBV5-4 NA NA CASSFSLDTSSYEQYF TGTGCCAGCAGCTTTAGTCTGGACACGAGCTCCTACGAGCAGTACTTC
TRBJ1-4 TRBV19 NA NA CASSITGSLREKLFF TGTGCCAGTAGTATAACGGGGTCCTTACGTGAAAAACTGTTTTTT
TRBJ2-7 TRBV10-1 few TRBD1 CASRNPTGYEQYF TGCGCCAGCAGGAACCCGACAGGGTACGAGCAGTACTTC
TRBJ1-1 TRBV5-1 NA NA CASSWTENTEAFF TGCGCCAGCAGCTGGACAGAGAACACTGAAGCTTTCTTT
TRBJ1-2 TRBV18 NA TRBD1 CASSPGTVNYGYTF TGTGCCAGCTCACCAGGGACAGTCAACTATGGCTACACCTTC
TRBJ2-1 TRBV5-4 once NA CASHVRGGFNEQFF TGTGCCAGCCACGTTAGGGGGGGCTTTAATGAGCAGTTCTTC
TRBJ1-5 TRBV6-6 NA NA CASSYRDNQPQHF TGTGCCAGCAGTTACAGAGACAATCAGCCCCAGCATTTT
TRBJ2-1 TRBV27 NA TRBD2 CASSLTSGGAGVEQFF TGTGCCAGCAGTTTGACCTCGGGGGGGGCTGGAGTTGAGCAGTTCTTC
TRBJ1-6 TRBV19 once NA CASSPTDSSSYNSPLHF TGTGCCAGTAGTCCGACAGACTCTAGCTCCTATAATTCACCCCTCCACTTT
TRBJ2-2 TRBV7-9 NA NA CASSPRDTGELFF TGTGCCAGCAGCCCGCGAGACACCGGGGAGCTGTTTTTT
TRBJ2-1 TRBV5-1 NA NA CASSLLNQGSYNEQFF TGCGCCAGCAGCCTCCTCAACCAGGGCTCCTACAATGAGCAGTTCTTC
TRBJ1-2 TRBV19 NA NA CASTNRARDYGYTF TGTGCCAGTACCAACCGCGCCAGGGACTATGGCTACACCTTC
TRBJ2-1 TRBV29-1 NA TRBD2 CSGSGTSGGTSSYNEQFF TGCAGCGGCTCCGGGACTAGCGGGGGGACAAGCTCCTACAATGAGCAGTTCTTC
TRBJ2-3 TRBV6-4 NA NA CASSDADSSTDTQYF TGTGCCAGCAGTGACGCTGACAGTAGCACAGATACGCAGTATTTT
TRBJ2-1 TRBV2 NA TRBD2 CASRREAGGYNEQFF TGTGCCAGCAGGAGAGAAGCGGGGGGGTACAATGAGCAGTTCTTC
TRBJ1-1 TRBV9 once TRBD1 CASRGGTGDHNEAFF TGTGCCAGCAGAGGAGGGACAGGGGACCACAATGAAGCTTTCTTT
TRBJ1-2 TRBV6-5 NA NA CASSFETPYGYTF TGTGCCAGCAGTTTTGAGACACCGTATGGCTACACCTTC
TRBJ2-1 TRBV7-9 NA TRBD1 CASSLPQGAPHNEQFF TGTGCCAGCAGCTTACCACAGGGGGCTCCCCACAATGAGCAGTTCTTC
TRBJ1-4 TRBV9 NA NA CASSFSGQISEKLFF TGTGCCAGCAGCTTTTCAGGACAGATTAGTGAAAAACTGTTTTTT